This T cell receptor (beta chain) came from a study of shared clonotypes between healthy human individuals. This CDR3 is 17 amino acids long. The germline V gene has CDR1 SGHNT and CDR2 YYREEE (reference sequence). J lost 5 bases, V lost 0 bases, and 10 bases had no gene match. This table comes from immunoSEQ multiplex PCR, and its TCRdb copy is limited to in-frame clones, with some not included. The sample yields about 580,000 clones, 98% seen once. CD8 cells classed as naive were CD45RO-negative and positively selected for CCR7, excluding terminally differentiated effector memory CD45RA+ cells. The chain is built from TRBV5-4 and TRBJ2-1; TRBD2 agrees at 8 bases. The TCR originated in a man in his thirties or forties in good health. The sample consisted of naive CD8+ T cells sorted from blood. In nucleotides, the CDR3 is TGTGCCAGCAGCTTGGCAACCCCGGGACTAGGTGACAATGAGCAGTTCTTC. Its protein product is CASSLATPGLGDNEQFF. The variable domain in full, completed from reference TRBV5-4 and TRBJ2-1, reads ETGVTQSPTHLIKTRGQQVTLRCSSQSGHNTVSWYQQALGQGPQFIFQYYREEENGRGNFPPRFSGLQFPNYSSELNVNALELDDSALYLCASSLATPGLGDNEQFFGPGTRLTVL.